The 29 T cell receptor beta chains presented below share a single source sample, sequenced in a study of Graves' ophthalmopathy and Graves' hyperthyroidism. Amplification of TCR beta CDR3 regions used RNA transcripts. Scientists carried out first-round RT-PCR using HTBI primers and then a second-round multiplex PCR. From the multiplex PCR reads, TCRdb called clonotypes with MiXCR, one entry per CDR3 protein. The sample has hundreds of thousands of distinct CDR3 sequences, roughly 20% seen once. The sequenced material came from peripheral blood. All receptors come from a woman under 30 with stable Graves' hyperthyroidism. Some clones in this sample may be carry-over from other donors' samples.

This clonotype was recorded at least ten times. This chain connects TRBV12-3 or TRBV12-4 to TRBJ1-5; maybe TRBD1 (6 bases). The length of the CDR3 is 14 residues. Trimming left V 3 bases short and J 6 bases short, with 12 bases between. The chain's CDR3 is CASSLGAGGQPQHF. The CDR3 DNA sequence: TGTGCCAGCAGTTTGGGGGCGGGGGGTCAGCCCCAGCATTTT.

The V call is TRBV24-1, the J call TRBJ2-2, with TRBD2 matching over 7 bases. Trimming at V came to 9 bases and at J to 5 bases, leaving 11 bases not matched to a gene. Germline V gives CDR1 KGHDR, CDR2 SFDVKD. This CDR3 contains 15 residues. DNA of the CDR3: TGTGCCACCCGTCCGGCGGGGGACTATACCGGGGAGCTGTTTTTT. Its protein product is CATRPAGDYTGELFF.

Many counts were recorded for this clonotype. The chain couples TRBV27 to TRBJ2-7, with D tentatively TRBD2 (6 bases). V shed 3 bases and J shed 0 bases, with 12 bases lying between them. The V gene's germline CDR1 is MNHEY and CDR2 SMNVEV (reference sequence). CDR3 length equals 15 residues. The CDR3 here is CASSLAGRISYEQYF. CDR3 coding DNA: TGTGCCAGCAGTTTGGCGGGGCGAATCTCCTACGAGCAGTACTTC.

This clonotype came up many times. The chain combines TRBV19 with TRBJ2-7; weak D call: TRBD2 (5 bases). V was clipped by 5 bases and J by 3 bases, with 11 bases between them. There are 13 residues in the CDR3. Germline CDR1 is LNHDA and CDR2 is SQIVND (reference sequence). In DNA form, the CDR3 reads TGTGCCAGTAGTCCCCGCGGGCTCTACGAGCAGTACTTC. It specifies CASSPRGLYEQYF.

V is TRBV12-5 and J is TRBJ1-5; 8 bases align to TRBD1. CDR3 length: 14 residues. Germline-derived CDR1 and CDR2 are LGHNT and FRNRAP. Trimming removed 6 bases from V and 7 bases from J; junction bases left unmatched: 8. The CDR3 loop is CASGRDRGEQPQHF. The CDR3 nucleotides are TGTGCTAGTGGGCGAGACAGGGGCGAACAGCCCCAGCATTTT.

This clonotype has more than one count but fewer than ten. A junction boundary mismatches the germline segment, possibly from a read error. The chain carries TRBV4-1 and TRBJ1-1; 7 positions agree with TRBD1. The CDR3 spans 16 residues. Germline CDR1 and CDR2: MGHRA and YSYEKL. The CDR3 sequence: CASSQVGGGRNAEAFF. The CDR3 nucleotides are TGCGCCAGCAGCCAAGTAGGGGGCGGACGGAACGCTGAAGCTTTCTTT.

This chain links TRBV6-5 with TRBJ1-5, with 7 bases matching TRBD1. Germline V CDR1 and CDR2: MNHEY, SVGAGI. Trimming removed 4 bases from V and 2 bases from J; junction bases left unmatched: 5. The CDR3 sequence is 15 residues long. The CDR3 spells CASSFDRDRNQPQHF. The DNA of the CDR3 is TGTGCCAGCAGTTTCGACAGGGATCGCAATCAGCCCCAGCATTTT.

This clonotype came up many times. The chain couples TRBV12-3 or TRBV12-4 to TRBJ1-2; D is possibly TRBD1 (6 bases). The V end lost 3 bases, the J end lost 8 bases, and 16 bases lay between the germline ends. The CDR3 sequence is 14 residues long. DNA for the CDR3: TGTGCCAGCAGTTTGGATCCAGGGGTCGTCGGCTACACCTTC. It yields the protein CASSLDPGVVGYTF.

This clonotype was picked up a small number of times. A much larger clone sits a single nucleotide away, making a read error possible. The genes are TRBV6-4 and TRBJ2-2, with a possible D match to TRBD2 (6 bases). The CDR3 is made up of 15 amino acids. V was trimmed by 11 bases and J by 4 bases, leaving 20 bases between them. Germline V CDR1 and CDR2: MRHNA, SNTAGT. The CDR3, as DNA: TGTGCCGGCAAGGCGGCCGGGAGTATCACCGGGGAGCTGTTTTTT. This translates into CAGKAAGSITGELFF.

There are a few counts of this clonotype. The chain is built from TRBV18 and TRBJ1-2; possible D gene TRBD1, 5 bases. The CDR3 is 15 amino acids. V dropped 4 bases and J dropped 0 bases, with 12 bases sitting between them. Germline V lookup: CDR1 KGHSH, CDR2 LQKENI. This chain's CDR3 is CASSLPGTPNYGYTF. For the CDR3, the DNA is TGTGCCAGCTCACTACCCGGGACTCCTAACTATGGCTACACCTTC. Looking up the rest from reference TRBV18 and TRBJ1-2 gives the full variable domain: NAGVMQNPRHLVRRRGQEARLRCSPMKGHSHVYWYRQLPEEGLKFMVYLQKENIIDESGMPKERFSAEFPKEGPSILRIQQVVRGDSAAYFCASSLPGTPNYGYTFGSGTRLTVV.

This clonotype was seen a handful of times. The chain uses TRBV12-5 and TRBJ1-5; 9 nucleotides align to TRBD1. Germline CDR1 is LGHNT and CDR2 is FRNRAP. This CDR3 is 20 amino acids long. V lost 6 bases and J lost 5; bases outside the gene matches: 23. The CDR3 DNA follows: TGTGCTAGTGGAACACTCTTTAATTTCCGGGACAGGGAGGTTGATCAGCCCCAGCATTTT. Its protein is CASGTLFNFRDREVDQPQHF.

This chain joins TRBV5-1 and TRBJ2-7; 7 bases are shared with TRBD2. Germline V CDR1 and CDR2: SGHRS, YFSETQ. J was trimmed by 5 bases and V by 7 bases; bases with no gene match: 6. CDR3 length: 12 amino acids. The CDR3 nucleotides read TGCGCCAGCGGGGGGGGGAGGCACGAGCAGTACTTC. Its translation is CASGGGRHEQYF.

There are many counts of this clonotype. V and J are TRBV6-5 and TRBJ1-1, with TRBD1 identical over 7 bases. Germline V CDR1 and CDR2: MNHEY, SVGAGI. J was trimmed by 2 bases and V by 4 bases; bases with no gene match: 4. This CDR3 has 14 amino acids. As DNA, the CDR3 is TGTGCCAGCAGTTTGGACAGGATAAACACTGAAGCTTTCTTT. This codes for CASSLDRINTEAFF.

This clonotype showed up many times. This sequence joins TRBV6-5 and TRBJ2-5; 9 nucleotides align to TRBD2. Germline trimming cut 4 bases from V and 0 bases from J; bases unmatched to any gene: 6. CDR3 size: 16 residues. Per germline, CDR1 MNHEY and CDR2 SVGAGI. The CDR3 coding sequence is TGTGCCAGCAGTTTTGCGGGGGGGTTTTACCAAGAGACCCAGTACTTC. The encoded protein is CASSFAGGFYQETQYF.

This clonotype came up a few times. This chain connects TRBV19 to TRBJ1-6, with TRBD1 identical over 7 bases. Trimming cost V 7 bases and J 9 bases; bases outside gene matches: 9. CDR1 and CDR2 (germline): LNHDA, SQIVND (reference sequence). The CDR3 is 14 amino acids. The CDR3 coding sequence is TGTGCCAGTACAATTGGGACAGCTGGTTCACCCCTCCACTTT. This encodes CASTIGTAGSPLHF. Full variable domain (remainder filled in from reference TRBV19 and TRBJ1-6): DGGITQSPKYLFRKEGQNVTLSCEQNLNHDAMYWYRQDPGQGLRLIYYSQIVNDFQKGDIAEGYSVSREKKESFPLTVTSAQKNPTAFYLCASTIGTAGSPLHFGNGTRLTVT.

This clonotype was observed at least ten times. This chain uses TRBV28 with TRBJ2-7; weak D call: TRBD1 (6 bases). This CDR3 spans 14 amino acids. Germline V gene lookup returns CDR1 MDHEN and CDR2 SYDVKM. Trimming stripped 7 bases from V and 4 bases from J, with 17 bases between. The CDR3 DNA reads TGTGCCAGCACTGGGGGCCGCGGTCCTTACGAGCAGTACTTC. Residues: CASTGGRGPYEQYF.

This clonotype showed up just a few times. J is TRBJ1-2 and V is TRBV24-1; 7 nucleotides line up with TRBD1. CDR3 size: 17 residues. V was clipped by 3 bases and J by 4 bases; unmatched bases: 13. Per the germline V gene, CDR1 is KGHDR and CDR2 is SFDVKD. DNA of the CDR3: TGTGCCACCAGTGATCCCGATACAGGGGTCGGAGGCTATGGCTACACCTTC. Amino acid sequence: CATSDPDTGVGGYGYTF.

This clonotype was detected a few times. V gene TRBV6-2 or TRBV6-3 combines with J gene TRBJ2-3; perhaps TRBD1 as D (5 bases). Looked up from germline, CDR1 is MNHEY and CDR2 is SVGEGT. This CDR3 is built from 17 residues. Trimming shortened V by 0 bases and J by 0 bases, and 13 bases separated the two germline ends. The CDR3 DNA reads TGTGCCAGCAGTTACTCAGGACACCAAGCTAGCACAGATACGCAGTATTTT. Amino acid sequence: CASSYSGHQASTDTQYF.

The sample holds many counts of this clonotype. This rearrangement joins TRBV5-1 to TRBJ2-5, with TRBD1 as a possible D gene (7 bases). Deletions cut 0 bases from V and 7 bases from J, with 22 bases between. The CDR3 totals 17 residues. Germline CDR1 reads SGHRS; CDR2 reads YFSETQ. CDR3 loop: CASSLAVNSGGGGTQYF. CDR3 bases: TGCGCCAGCAGCTTGGCCGTTAACTCAGGGGGAGGTGGGACCCAGTACTTC. Combining the CDR3 with reference TRBV5-1 and TRBJ2-5 gives the whole variable domain KAGVTQTPRYLIKTRGQQVTLSCSPISGHRSVSWYQQTPGQGLQFLFEYFSETQRNKGNFPGRFSGRQFSNSRSEMNVSTLELGDSALYLCASSLAVNSGGGGTQYFGPGTRLLVL.

This chain connects TRBV20-1 to TRBJ2-7; D not resolved. The CDR3 covers 14 residues. Germline-derived CDR1 and CDR2 are DFQATT and SNEGSKA (reference sequence). V was clipped by 0 bases and J by 3 bases, with 12 bases between them. CDR3 DNA: TGCAGTGCTAGAGATCTCGATCTCAACTACGAGCAGTACTTC. Its protein is CSARDLDLNYEQYF.

This clonotype was recorded a few times. This chain joins TRBV5-6 and TRBJ2-5; D is perhaps TRBD1 (5 bases). V was shortened by 0 bases and J by 9 bases, with 9 bases between the two germline ends. Per the germline V gene, CDR1 is SGHDT and CDR2 is YYEEEE. The CDR3 extends over 12 amino acids. In DNA form, the CDR3 reads TGTGCCAGCAGCTTGGCAGGGTATGCCCAGTACTTC. This translates into CASSLAGYAQYF.

The rearrangement uses TRBV11-2 and TRBJ2-2, with TRBD1 matching over 10 bases. The CDR3 has 16 amino acids. V lost 3 bases and J lost 4; bases outside the gene matches: 5. Germline CDR1 reads SGHAT; CDR2 reads FQNNGV. The CDR3 DNA reads as TGTGCCAGCAGCTTGTCCGGGACAGGGGCCACCGGGGAGCTGTTTTTT. Protein: CASSLSGTGATGELFF.

V gene TRBV3-1 combines with J gene TRBJ1-1; a possible D gene is TRBD1 (6 bases). Trimming shortened V by 0 bases and J by 4 bases, and 15 bases separated the two germline ends. The CDR3 contains 16 residues. From germline, CDR1 is LGHDT and CDR2 YNNKEL (reference sequence). The chain's CDR3 is CASSQEKRGRATEAFF. DNA of the CDR3: TGTGCCAGCAGCCAAGAGAAACGGGGGCGTGCCACTGAAGCTTTCTTT.

This clonotype appeared a few times. The rearrangement joins TRBV7-2 to TRBJ2-5; 9 nucleotides agree with TRBD2. The V gene end was trimmed by 4 bases and the J gene end by 4 bases; junction bases not matched to a gene: 7. Germline CDR1 is SGHTA and CDR2 is FQGNSA. The CDR3 has 15 amino acids. The CDR3 DNA is TGTGCCAGCAGCTCCTATAGCGGGAGCCCAGAGACCCAGTACTTC. This encodes CASSSYSGSPETQYF.

At least ten counts were recorded for this clonotype. The chain employs TRBV12-3 or TRBV12-4 and TRBJ2-2; D uncertain. The CDR3 contains 13 residues. V was shortened by 10 bases and J by 2 bases, with 11 bases between the two germline ends. CDR3 in DNA: TGTGCCACCATTAGGGAAAACACCGGGGAGCTGTTTTTT. It yields the protein CATIRENTGELFF.

This clonotype was seen more than once but under ten times. The chain has TRBV25-1 and TRBJ1-6; D is possibly TRBD1 (5 bases). There are 14 residues in the CDR3. V dropped 4 bases and J dropped 9 bases, with 13 bases sitting between them. CDR1 is MGHDK, CDR2 SYGVNS, per germline. CDR3 protein: CASSAGRESSPLHF. The CDR3 DNA follows: TGTGCCAGCAGTGCGGGACGGGAATCTTCACCCCTCCACTTT.

This clonotype was seen ten or more times. The rearrangement uses TRBV6-1 and TRBJ2-7; 13 nucleotides align to TRBD2. The germline V gene has CDR1 MNHNS and CDR2 SASEGT. This CDR3 is built from 14 residues. V gave up 5 bases and J gave up 4 bases; unmatched junction bases: 2. The CDR3 is CASSQGLAGYEQYF. CDR3 DNA: TGTGCCAGCAGTCAGGGACTAGCGGGGTACGAGCAGTACTTC.

In its sample, this clonotype was seen many times. J is TRBJ2-2 and V is TRBV20-1; D is unresolved. Germline lookup yields CDR1 DFQATT and CDR2 SNEGSKA (reference sequence). CDR3 length equals 14 residues. The ends were cut back, 3 bases at V and 6 bases at J, with 14 bases in the middle. Here the CDR3 DNA reads TGCAGTGCTAGTAAAGGGAATACTGCCGGGGAGCTGTTTTTT. It translates to CSASKGNTAGELFF.

This clonotype turned up a few times. V gene TRBV12-3 or TRBV12-4 combines with J gene TRBJ2-7; 9 positions agree with TRBD1. V was pared by 4 bases and J by 1 base, with 5 bases of the junction left unmatched. The CDR3 runs 15 residues. The CDR3 DNA sequence: TGTGCCAGCAGTTCCTGGGGACAGGGATCCTACGAGCAGTACTTC. Translating it yields CASSSWGQGSYEQYF.